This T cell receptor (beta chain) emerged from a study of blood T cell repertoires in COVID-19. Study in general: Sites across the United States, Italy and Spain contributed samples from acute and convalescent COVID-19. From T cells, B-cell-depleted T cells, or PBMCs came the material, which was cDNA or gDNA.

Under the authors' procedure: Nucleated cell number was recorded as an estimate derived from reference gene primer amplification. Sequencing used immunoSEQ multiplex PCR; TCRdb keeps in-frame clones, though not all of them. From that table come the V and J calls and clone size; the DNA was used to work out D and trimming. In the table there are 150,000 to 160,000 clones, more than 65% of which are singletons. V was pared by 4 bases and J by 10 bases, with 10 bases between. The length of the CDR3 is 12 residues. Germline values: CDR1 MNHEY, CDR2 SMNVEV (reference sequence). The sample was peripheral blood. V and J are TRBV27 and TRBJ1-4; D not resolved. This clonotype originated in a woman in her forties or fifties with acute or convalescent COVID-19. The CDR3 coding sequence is TGTGCCAGCAGTTCCGTCGAGGGAAAACTGTTTTTT. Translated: CASSSVEGKLFF.